Described below is a single T cell receptor (beta chain) sequence and its context. The sample comes from a study of blood T cell repertoires in COVID-19. For the study at large: Acute and convalescent COVID-19 samples came from the United States, Italy and Spain. From T cells, B-cell-depleted T cells, or PBMCs came the material, which was cDNA or gDNA.

Authors' processing steps: Nucleated cell counts were estimated from reference gene primer amplification. The assay was immunoSEQ multiplex PCR, and TCRdb's table has in-frame clones only and misses some. V and J calls and clone size are given by that table; D and trimming were obtained from the DNA. The table includes hundreds of thousands of clones, roughly 86% detected once. Germline values: CDR1 LNHNV, CDR2 YYDKDF (reference sequence). The ends were cut back, 0 bases at V and 4 bases at J, with 25 bases in the middle. CDR3 size: 20 residues. V gene TRBV15 combines with J gene TRBJ1-5, with a weak D call TRBD1 (6 bases). Input material: peripheral blood. The receptor was derived from a man between 65 and 85 years old with acute or convalescent COVID-19. The DNA of the CDR3 is TGTGCCACCAGCAGAGATGGCCCGGGGCAGGGGAAACGGGTTAATCAGCCCCAGCATTTT. It is translated as CATSRDGPGQGKRVNQPQHF. Looking up the rest from reference TRBV15 and TRBJ1-5 gives the full variable domain: DAMVIQNPRYQVTQFGKPVTLSCSQTLNHNVMYWYQQKSSQAPKLLFHYYDKDFNNEADTPDNFQSRRPNTSFCFLDIRSPGLGDTAMYLCATSRDGPGQGKRVNQPQHFGDGTRLSIL.